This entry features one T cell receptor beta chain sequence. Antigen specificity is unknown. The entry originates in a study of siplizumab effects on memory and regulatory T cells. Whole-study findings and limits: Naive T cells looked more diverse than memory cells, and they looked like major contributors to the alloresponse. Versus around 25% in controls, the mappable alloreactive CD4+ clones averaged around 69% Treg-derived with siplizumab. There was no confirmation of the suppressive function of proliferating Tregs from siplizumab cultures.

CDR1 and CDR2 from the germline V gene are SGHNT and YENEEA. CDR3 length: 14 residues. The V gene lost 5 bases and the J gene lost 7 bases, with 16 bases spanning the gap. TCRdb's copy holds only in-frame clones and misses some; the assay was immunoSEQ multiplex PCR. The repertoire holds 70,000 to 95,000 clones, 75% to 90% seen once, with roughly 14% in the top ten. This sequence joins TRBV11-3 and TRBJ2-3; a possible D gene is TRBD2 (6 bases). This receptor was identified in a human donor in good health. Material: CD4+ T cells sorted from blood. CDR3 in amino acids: CASSRYGRMNTQYF. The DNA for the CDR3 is TGTGCCAGCAGCCGCTACGGGAGAATGAATACGCAGTATTTT.